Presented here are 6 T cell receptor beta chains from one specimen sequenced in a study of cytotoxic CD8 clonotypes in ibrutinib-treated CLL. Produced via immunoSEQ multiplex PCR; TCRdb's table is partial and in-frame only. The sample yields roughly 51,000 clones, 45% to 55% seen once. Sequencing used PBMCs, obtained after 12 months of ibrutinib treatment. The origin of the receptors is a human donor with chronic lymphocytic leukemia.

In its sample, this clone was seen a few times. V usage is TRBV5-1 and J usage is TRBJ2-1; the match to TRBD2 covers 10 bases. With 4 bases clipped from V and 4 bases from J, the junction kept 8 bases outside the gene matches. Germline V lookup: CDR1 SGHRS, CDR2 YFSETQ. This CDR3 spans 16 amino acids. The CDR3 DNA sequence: TGCGCCAGCAGCCAACATACTAGCGGGGATTACAATGAGCAGTTCTTC. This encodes CASSQHTSGDYNEQFF.

This CDR3 is CASSPADTRIHEQYF. CDR3 DNA sequence: TGCGCCAGCAGCCCCGCCGATACCCGTATCCACGAGCAGTACTTC. The chain links TRBV5-1 to TRBJ2-7; D is undetermined. V was trimmed by 4 bases and J by 5 bases, leaving 19 bases between them. Germline-derived CDR1 and CDR2 are SGHRS and YFSETQ. The CDR3 length is 15 residues.

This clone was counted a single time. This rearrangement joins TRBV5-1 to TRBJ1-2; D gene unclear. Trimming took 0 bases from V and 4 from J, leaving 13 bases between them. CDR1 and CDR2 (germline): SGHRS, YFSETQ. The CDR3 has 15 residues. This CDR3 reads CASSLEPGPGYGYTF. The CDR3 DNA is TGCGCCAGCAGCTTGGAGCCCGGGCCCGGCTATGGCTACACCTTC.

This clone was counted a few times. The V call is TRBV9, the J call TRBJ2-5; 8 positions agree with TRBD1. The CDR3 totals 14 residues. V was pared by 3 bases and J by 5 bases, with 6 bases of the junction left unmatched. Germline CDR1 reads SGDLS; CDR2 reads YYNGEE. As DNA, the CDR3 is TGTGCCAGCAGCGCGGGACAGGTTGGGGAGACCCAGTACTTC. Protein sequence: CASSAGQVGETQYF.

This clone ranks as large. As DNA, the CDR3 is TGTGCCAGCAGTTACTCATCGGGAGGGCCTAATGAGCAGTTCTTC. Translating it yields CASSYSSGGPNEQFF. The chain has TRBV6-6 and TRBJ2-1; 8 nucleotides align to TRBD2. The CDR3 runs 15 residues. Germline V CDR1 and CDR2: MNHNY, SVGAGI (reference sequence). V trimming: 0 bases; J trimming: 7 bases; junction bases outside the gene matches: 5.

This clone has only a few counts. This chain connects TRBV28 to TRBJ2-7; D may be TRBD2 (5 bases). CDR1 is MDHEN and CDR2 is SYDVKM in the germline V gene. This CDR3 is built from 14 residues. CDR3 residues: CVTTSGKNSYEQYF. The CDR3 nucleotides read TGTGTGACTACGTCGGGTAAGAACTCCTACGAGCAGTACTTC.